This T cell receptor (beta chain) was sequenced for a study of cytomegalovirus exposure and HLA in healthy donors. Healthy bone marrow donors formed the donor group. The PCR employed 60 Vbeta primers together with 13 Jbeta primers. Source study methods: In a later analysis, 70 million to 80 million unique TCR beta chains included roughly 11 million shared by two or more donors. Data came from immunoSEQ multiplex PCR; TCRdb stores just in-frame clones and leaves some out. For V, J and clone size, that table is used; D and trimming come from the DNA. The sample holds approximately 170,000 clones, over 60% seen once. Study conclusions and caveats: Beyond CMV serostatus, there was no information to go on about immune exposure. With later analysis, a missense DCLRE1C variant became linked to TCR beta V- and J-gene trimming.

With regard to this clone: Its antigen is as yet unknown.

Source material: PBMCs. The clonotype was recovered from a girl aged 10-17 years in good health and CMV-seronegative.

This CDR3 reads CASSTTGGSNQPQHF. The DNA for the CDR3 is TGTGCCAGCAGTACGACAGGGGGGAGCAATCAGCCCCAGCATTTT. This chain links TRBV6-5 with TRBJ1-5, with TRBD1 matching over 9 bases. The CDR3 has 15 residues. V shed 5 bases, J shed 1 base, and the junction held 3 bases outside the gene matches. Per the germline V gene, CDR1 is MNHEY and CDR2 is SVGAGI.